Reported below is one T cell receptor beta chain. Repertoires were generated with immunoSEQ multiplex PCR, while TCRdb's copy carries only in-frame clones and drops some. The sample lists 300,000 or so clones, roughly 70% occurring once. This specimen comes from a study of shared clonotypes between healthy human individuals. The sequence derives from a man in his thirties or forties in good health. The sample taken for sequencing was memory CD4+ T cells sorted from blood. Subset indicated: CD45RA-negative fraction.

CDR3 protein: CASSHGTSGRTNEQFF. CDR3 nucleotide sequence: TGCGCCAGCAGCCATGGGACTAGCGGGAGAACCAATGAGCAGTTCTTC. The chain uses TRBV5-1 and TRBJ2-1, with 14 nucleotides matching TRBD2. Germline lookup yields CDR1 SGHRS and CDR2 YFSETQ. The CDR3 extends over 16 amino acids. J lost 6 bases, V lost 4 bases, and 6 bases had no gene match.